Here is one TCR beta chain with its context. The antigen it binds to is not known. Nothing much larger sits one base from this clone, and base qualities are not available. For repertoire sequencing, the TCR beta CDR3 regions were amplified from RNA transcripts. HTBI primers and the Qiagen OneStep RT-PCR kit were used in a first-round RT-PCR, which was followed by a second-round multiplex PCR, size selection and purification. Libraries were sequenced paired-end with 100 bp reads on an Illumina HiSeq2000. From the authors' description of their analysis: SOAPnuke was used to process the reads, removing any read that contained adapters or uncalled bases, had a mean Phred below 15, or lacked an exact match to the constant primer or identifier. COPE v1.2.5 was used to merge the high-quality paired reads. Unique nucleotide sequences were defined as clonotypes and aligned to IMGT TRB V, D and J references using MiTCR v1.1. The analysis was limited to V-J combinations with a frequency above 0.0001, which together covered 99.2% of repertoires. For each V-J combination, a TCR clonal expansion and chaos score was defined as F50 clonal expansion divided by the chaos observed in the TCRdist matrix. Welch's t-statistics and random forest were used to reduce features to about a dozen V-J combinations, which were fed into a naive Bayes classifier. Thyroid-blood repertoire similarity was quantified with the Morisita-Horn index. Using fastp at Q25 and MiXCR, TCRdb reprocessed the public reads and kept productive beta chains. Each entry merges the rows of one CDR3 protein and shows their most common DNA and genes. It is TCRdb's table, rather than the study itself, that gives the V and J calls and clone size. The sample has approximately 1.2 million distinct CDR3 sequences on record, roughly 35% of them singletons. Of the sample, over 8.5% is held by the ten largest clones.

These data originate in a study of Graves' ophthalmopathy and Graves' hyperthyroidism (dated by TCRdb to the late 2010s). Regarding the complete study: Stable hyperthyroidism was defined as no progression to ophthalmopathy within 18 months of follow-up. A discovery set of 100 patients (more than 40 ophthalmopathy, 55 to 60 stable hyperthyroidism) was enrolled to explore V-J signatures distinguishing ophthalmopathy from hyperthyroidism. To tell Graves' ophthalmopathy apart from Graves' hyperthyroidism, and to predict which patients would progress to ophthalmopathy, the study relied on TCR beta repertoire signatures. In total, 135 blood samples were TCR-sequenced: approximately 42 ophthalmopathy, some 72 hyperthyroidism and around 17 hyperthyroidism-to-ophthalmopathy patients. In five or six hyperthyroidism patients, T-cell repertoires of thyroid tissue and blood were compared. An independent validation cohort comprised some 19 hyperthyroidism patients and some 16 patients who later progressed from hyperthyroidism to ophthalmopathy. Once sampling was done, hyperthyroidism patients were given methimazole at a starting dose of 30 mg daily, while ophthalmopathy patients were given high-dose intravenous methylprednisolone. The study at large found these results: In validation, the model predicted ophthalmopathy progression with more than 70% sensitivity and 72.22% specificity; 12 predicted patients were CT-confirmed with GO in a median of approximately 6.5 months. In cross-validation, the 13-signature model distinguished ophthalmopathy from stable hyperthyroidism with less than 90% sensitivity and over 81% specificity, while in the test set the corresponding values were around 79% and 71%. Among expanded thyroid clonotypes with frequency above 0.001, most also showed up in blood, which suggests that blood repertoires may reflect the thyroid immune response. No statistical method was used to set the sample size in advance, and the investigators knew which group each participant was assigned to.

Hyperthyroidism patients were newly diagnosed, were aged 18 to 65 years, and had a disease duration under 2 months. Anyone with other autoimmune diseases, uncontrolled infections, pregnancy or lactation was excluded from the study. Diagnosis relied on clinical symptoms, serum thyroxine, TRAb, thyroid ultrasound and orbital computed tomography. Total RNA was extracted with Trizol reagent and quality-checked on an Agilent 2100 Bioanalyzer. Sequencing was performed on peripheral blood or thyroid tissue (not recorded which). The sequence was collected from an adult man with Graves' hyperthyroidism.

The DNA sequence reads TGTGCCAGCAGCCAATCGACTAGCGGGGATTGGGAGCAGTACTTC. It translates to CASSQSTSGDWEQYF. The rearrangement combines TRBV9 with TRBJ2-7; 11 junctional bases match TRBD2. Taken from cysteine to phenylalanine, the CDR3 has 15 residues. The kept DNA is CDR3 alone, 45 bases in frame from the first base. Germline trimming amounts to 4 bases on V and 7 bases on J, with 10 as the count of junction bases outside the gene matches. For CDR1 and CDR2, the germline V gene lists SGDLS and YYNGEE.